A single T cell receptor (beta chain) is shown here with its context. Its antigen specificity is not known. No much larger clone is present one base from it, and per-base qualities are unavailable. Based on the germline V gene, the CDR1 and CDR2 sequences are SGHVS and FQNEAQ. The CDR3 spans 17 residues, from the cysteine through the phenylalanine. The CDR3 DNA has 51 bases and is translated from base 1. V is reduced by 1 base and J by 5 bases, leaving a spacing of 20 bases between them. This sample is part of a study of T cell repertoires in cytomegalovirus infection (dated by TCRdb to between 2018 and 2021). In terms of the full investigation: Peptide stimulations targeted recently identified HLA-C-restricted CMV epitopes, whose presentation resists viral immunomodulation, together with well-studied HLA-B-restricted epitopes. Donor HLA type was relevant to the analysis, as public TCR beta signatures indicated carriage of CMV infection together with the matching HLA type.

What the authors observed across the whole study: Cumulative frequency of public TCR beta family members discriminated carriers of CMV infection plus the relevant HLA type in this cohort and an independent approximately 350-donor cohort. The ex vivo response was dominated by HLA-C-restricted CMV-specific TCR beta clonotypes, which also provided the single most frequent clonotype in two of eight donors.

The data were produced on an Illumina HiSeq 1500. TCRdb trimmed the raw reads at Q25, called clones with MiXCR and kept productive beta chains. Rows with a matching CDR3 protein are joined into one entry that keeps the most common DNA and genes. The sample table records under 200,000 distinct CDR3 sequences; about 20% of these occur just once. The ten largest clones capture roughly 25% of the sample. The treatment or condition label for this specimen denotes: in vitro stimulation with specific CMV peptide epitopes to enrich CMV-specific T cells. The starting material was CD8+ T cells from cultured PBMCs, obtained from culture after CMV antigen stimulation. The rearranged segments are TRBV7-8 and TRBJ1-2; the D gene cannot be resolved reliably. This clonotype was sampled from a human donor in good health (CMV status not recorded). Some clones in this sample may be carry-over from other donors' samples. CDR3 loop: CASSLVASGSISYGYTF. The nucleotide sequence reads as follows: TGTGCCAGCAGCTTAGTGGCGTCCGGCAGCATCTCTTATGGCTACACCTTC.